This TCR beta chain is from a study of blood T cell repertoires in COVID-19. TCRdb's copy holds only in-frame clones and misses some; the assay was immunoSEQ multiplex PCR. This table holds over 60,000 clones, roughly 89% found once. V gave up 3 bases and J gave up 4 bases, with 6 bases separating them. The length of the CDR3 is 13 residues. Input material: peripheral blood. The genes are TRBV12-3 or TRBV12-4 and TRBJ1-4, with a tentative D call TRBD1 (5 bases). The origin of this receptor is a man at least 80 years old with acute or convalescent COVID-19. CDR3 DNA sequence: TGTGCCAGCAGTTTCGGGGGTAATGAAAAACTGTTTTTT. It is translated as CASSFGGNEKLFF.